This passage covers 3 T cell receptor beta chains from one sample sequenced in a study of OX40 agonist ivuxolimab in advanced cancers. Sequencing was performed with immunoSEQ multiplex PCR; in TCRdb, only in-frame clones are kept and a portion is missing. The data show approximately 11,000 clones, roughly 79% seen once. The sample here was CD4+ or CD8+ T cells sorted from blood, taken in a trial of the OX40 agonist ivuxolimab. Receptors originate from an adult with an advanced solid tumor such as melanoma, head and neck, liver or kidney cancer.

The chain uses TRBV6-6 and TRBJ2-7; D gene uncertain. Trimming removed 4 bases at V and 2 bases at J, with 18 bases between. Germline-derived CDR1 and CDR2 are MNHNY and SVGAGI (reference sequence). The CDR3 consists of 16 residues. The CDR3 sequence: CASSLVGLSETYEQYF. DNA for the CDR3: TGTGCCAGCAGTTTAGTTGGTCTCTCGGAGACCTACGAGCAGTACTTC.

As concerns this clone: Germline and junction disagree at one end, which may indicate a read error. This chain joins TRBV6-7 and TRBJ2-6; 13 bases are shared with TRBD2. TRBV6-7 is an open reading frame whose function is uncertain. The length of the CDR3 is 17 residues. The DNA for the CDR3 is TGTGCCACCAGTGATGGACTAGCGGGAGCCTGGGCCAACGTCCTGACTTTC. It codes for CATSDGLAGAWANVLTF.

The rearrangement links TRBV7-8 to TRBJ2-5; D perhaps matches TRBD2 (6 bases). The germline V gene encodes CDR1 SGHVS and CDR2 FQNEAQ. The CDR3 is made up of 15 amino acids. V was cut by 1 base and J by 3 bases, with 12 bases left in between. DNA for the CDR3: TGTGCCAGCAGCTTAGGGTCATGGGGGGAAGAGACCCAGTACTTC. Translating gives CASSLGSWGEETQYF.